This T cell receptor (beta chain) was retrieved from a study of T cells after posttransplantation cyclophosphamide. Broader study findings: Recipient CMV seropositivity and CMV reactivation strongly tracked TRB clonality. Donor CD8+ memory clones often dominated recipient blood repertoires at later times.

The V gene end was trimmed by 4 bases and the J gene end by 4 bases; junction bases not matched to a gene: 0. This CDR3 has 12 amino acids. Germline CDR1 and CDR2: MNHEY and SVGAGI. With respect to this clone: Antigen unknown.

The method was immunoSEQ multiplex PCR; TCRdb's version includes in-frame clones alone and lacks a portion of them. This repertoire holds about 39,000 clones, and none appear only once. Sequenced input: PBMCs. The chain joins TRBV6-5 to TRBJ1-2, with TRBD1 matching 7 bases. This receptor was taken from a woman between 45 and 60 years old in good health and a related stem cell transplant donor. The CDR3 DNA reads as TGTGCCAGCAGTTGGGACAGCTATGGCTACACCTTC. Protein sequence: CASSWDSYGYTF.